This TCR beta chain was recorded in a study of CD8+ T cells in alopecia areata. The wider study: Patients received oral tofacitinib, 5 to 10 mg twice daily, for moderate-to-severe alopecia areata. A 6-month off-drug phase came after tofacitinib, which had lasted 6 to 18 months. Overall study results and limits: Among patients, TCR sharing was less clear than in mice, a difference possibly due in part to HLA diversity in the patient population. Lesional scalp, notably in alopecia totalis/universalis, had clonality above that of normal scalp.

CDR1 and CDR2 from the germline V gene are SQVTM and ANQGSEA. V lost 5 bases and J lost 6; bases outside the gene matches: 6. This CDR3 has 13 residues. Investigators isolated RNA and reverse transcribed it into cDNA to act as the sequencing template. TCRdb's copy holds only in-frame clones and misses some; the assay was immunoSEQ multiplex PCR. The data show fewer than 200,000 clones, around 64% seen once. As for this clone: Antigen: not known.

The chain carries TRBV29-1 and TRBJ1-2; 10 bases line up with TRBD1. The TCR comes from a human donor with alopecia areata. Sequenced here: CD8+ T cells sorted from blood, sampled at week 0. Written as DNA, the CDR3 is TGCAGCGTTTACGGGACAGGGGCCCATGGCTACACCTTC. This translates into CSVYGTGAHGYTF.